A selection of T cell receptor beta chains follows, all from one sample in a study of T cells after somatic rescue of genetic block. Here immunoSEQ multiplex PCR was the method, and the copy in TCRdb shows in-frame clones only, minus some. The data contain 95,000 to 120,000 clones, over 80% of them singletons. Sequencing was done on a sample of peripheral blood mononuclear cells (PBMCs). These receptors were taken from a woman between 18 and 30 years old. Each CDR3 is given with its conserved first and last residue. Clone size is not always given. Where it is, it says once, few, many or a class for expanded clones.

abundance: NA; v_gene: TRBV7-2; CDR3aa: CASSLRTGGRWFLNEQFF
abundance: NA; v_gene: TRBV11-2; CDR3aa: CASSFRDHEKLFF
abundance: NA; v_gene: TRBV13; CDR3aa: CASSLVGQGGYEQYF
abundance: NA; v_gene: TRBV7-9; CDR3aa: CASSTSQDGTSGNTIYF
abundance: NA; v_gene: TRBV6-9; CDR3aa: CASSSRTGSTEAFF
abundance: NA; v_gene: TRBV6-5; CDR3aa: CASTNNGNTIYF
abundance: NA; v_gene: TRBV29-1; CDR3aa: CSVPDRAGGYTF
abundance: few; v_gene: TRBV4-2; CDR3aa: CASSQGTGTPNSPLHF
abundance: NA; v_gene: TRBV10-3; CDR3aa: CAISESEALYEQYF
abundance: few; v_gene: TRBV2; CDR3aa: CASRGQGNYGYTF
abundance: NA; v_gene: TRBV6-1; CDR3aa: CASSESVGSTNEKLFF
abundance: NA; v_gene: TRBV7-2; CDR3aa: CASSLEVAGARVSGELFF
abundance: NA; v_gene: TRBV30; CDR3aa: CAWSPTARRSNQPQHF
abundance: NA; v_gene: TRBV28; CDR3aa: CASSFATVFEEAFF
abundance: NA; v_gene: TRBV10-3; CDR3aa: CAISPGTVSNYGYTF
abundance: NA; v_gene: TRBV7-2; CDR3aa: CASSSNRAPGNTIYF
abundance: NA; v_gene: TRBV2; CDR3aa: CASSEERRAGELFF
abundance: NA; v_gene: TRBV5-1; CDR3aa: CASSLGGQNNTEAFF
abundance: NA; v_gene: TRBV11-3; CDR3aa: CASGGRETQYF
abundance: NA; v_gene: TRBV6-4; CDR3aa: CASQLLAGGAGELFF
abundance: NA; v_gene: TRBV4-3; CDR3aa: CASSQRGRIGPAGELFF
abundance: NA; v_gene: TRBV7-2; CDR3aa: CASSLLRGPASYEQYF
abundance: once; v_gene: TRBV19; CDR3aa: CASSIGKGTPQHF
abundance: NA; v_gene: TRBV5-4; CDR3aa: CASSLAGGGYSTDTQYF
abundance: NA; v_gene: TRBV7-6; CDR3aa: CASSLVGGEQFF
abundance: NA; v_gene: TRBV6-5; CDR3aa: CASSYGGNTEAFF
abundance: NA; v_gene: TRBV5-5; CDR3aa: CASSGTMEQYF
abundance: NA; v_gene: TRBV28; CDR3aa: CASSSGRYEQYF
abundance: once; v_gene: TRBV19; CDR3aa: CASSSGQPQHF
abundance: NA; v_gene: TRBV7-2; CDR3aa: CASSLARGGIGELFF
abundance: NA; v_gene: TRBV9; CDR3aa: CASEATSGNTIYF
abundance: NA; v_gene: TRBV27; CDR3aa: CASSLVGGHTEAFF
abundance: NA; v_gene: TRBV5-1; CDR3aa: CASSQGLNTGELFF
abundance: NA; v_gene: TRBV4-1; CDR3aa: CASSPLGLAGNEQFF
abundance: once; v_gene: TRBV7-2; CDR3aa: CASSSGLITGGYTF
abundance: NA; v_gene: TRBV7-3; CDR3aa: CASSSGQGRTGELFF
abundance: once; v_gene: TRBV6-5; CDR3aa: CASSPTGGFYQPQHF
abundance: NA; v_gene: TRBV10-3; CDR3aa: CAAGRIAGRDTQYF
abundance: NA; v_gene: TRBV19; CDR3aa: CASSIGPLQGNTEAFF
abundance: NA; v_gene: TRBV5-1; CDR3aa: CASSLGQGATNEKLFF
abundance: NA; v_gene: TRBV11-2; CDR3aa: CASSRGGYEQYF
abundance: NA; v_gene: TRBV27; CDR3aa: CASSSKPTDTQYF
abundance: NA; v_gene: TRBV11-2; CDR3aa: CASSLPYQGKGGAKNIQYF
abundance: NA; v_gene: TRBV30; CDR3aa: CAWGARQGKPLHF
abundance: NA; v_gene: TRBV11-2; CDR3aa: CASVGGASQEGELFF